This T cell receptor (beta chain) comes out of a study of blood T cell repertoires in COVID-19. Study as a whole: Samples taken during acute and convalescent COVID-19 were collected in the United States, Italy and Spain. PBMCs, B-cell-depleted T cells, or T cells were the source of the cDNA or gDNA that made up the material.

A note on this clone: A read error may account for a junction end that differs from germline.

Germline V gene sequence: CDR1 SNHLY, CDR2 FYNNEI. The CDR3 sequence is 15 residues long. Using immunoSEQ multiplex PCR, the repertoire was profiled, and TCRdb retains in-frame clones only, with some absent. The table has around 300,000 clones, approximately 85% seen once; the top ten hold 9.4%. This clonotype originated in a man aged 18 to 29 with active or convalescent COVID-19. The V and J genes are TRBV2 and TRBJ1-3; 10 bases line up with TRBD1. The sequenced sample was peripheral blood. For the CDR3, the DNA is TGTGCCAGCAGCGAAGACAGGGGGCCTGGAAACACCATATATTTT. Protein: CASSEDRGPGNTIYF.